The clone carrying this T cell receptor (beta chain) was seen ten or more times. What it binds is unknown. The CDR3 loop spans 12 amino acids. CDR1 DFQATT and CDR2 SNEGSKA come from the germline V gene (reference sequence). A TCRbeta library incorporating unique molecular identifiers was prepared. Each CDR3 protein gets one entry after TCRdb re-called the PCR reads with MiXCR. The sample lists hundreds of thousands of distinct CDR3 sequences; about 17% were seen once. The sample is drawn from a study of T-cell reconstitution after alpha-beta-depleted transplantation in children. Study-wide findings and caveats: Fresh T-cell production supplied most of the T-cell counts and diversity seen one year after transplant. Reportedly, only several hundred clones from non-depleted graft cells drove alpha-beta T-cell counts at about two months.

The material sequenced was PBMCs, mostly from graft donor cells, taken 360 days after TCRalphabeta/CD19-depleted stem cell transplant. The rearrangement uses TRBV20-1 and TRBJ2-7; D remains unclear. The sequence derives from a male patient between 2 and 10 years old who had a stem cell transplant for acute lymphoblastic leukemia, so the T cells may come from the graft donor. The CDR3 reads CSGVGDVYEQYF. CDR3 nucleotides: TGCAGCGGCGTTGGGGATGTCTACGAGCAGTACTTC.